This T cell receptor (beta chain) was documented in a study of T cell changes during pregnancy in multiple sclerosis. The data were produced by immunoSEQ multiplex PCR, yet TCRdb's version contains in-frame clones alone and is incomplete. The table has 85,000 to 90,000 clones, around 94% seen once; the top ten hold about 1.6%. The germline V gene has CDR1 MNHNS and CDR2 SASEGT. The CDR3 sequence is 15 residues long. The ends were cut back, 3 bases at V and 3 bases at J, with 13 bases in the middle. This clone was seen only once. The chain links TRBV6-1 to TRBJ2-3, with D tentatively TRBD2 (5 bases). This receptor was identified in a female donor in good health, enrolled as a control in a pregnancy study. The starting material was peripheral blood, obtained after pregnancy. The CDR3 sequence is CASSDSRRGTDTQYF. CDR3 in DNA: TGTGCCAGCAGTGACTCCCGCCGAGGGACAGATACGCAGTATTTT.